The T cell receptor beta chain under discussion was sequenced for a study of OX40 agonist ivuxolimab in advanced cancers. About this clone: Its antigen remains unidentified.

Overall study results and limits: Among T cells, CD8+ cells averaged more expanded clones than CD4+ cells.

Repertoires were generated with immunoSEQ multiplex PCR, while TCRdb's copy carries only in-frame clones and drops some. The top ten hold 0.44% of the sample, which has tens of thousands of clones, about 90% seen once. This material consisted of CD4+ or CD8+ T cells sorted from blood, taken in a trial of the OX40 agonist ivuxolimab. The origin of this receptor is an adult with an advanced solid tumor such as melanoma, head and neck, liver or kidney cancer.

The CDR3 region has the DNA TGTGCCAGTAGTATAGACCTACAGGTTTGGCAGCCCCAGCATTTT. This gives the protein CASSIDLQVWQPQHF. V gene TRBV19 combines with J gene TRBJ1-5, with D perhaps TRBD1 (5 bases). Trimming pared 0 bases from V and 7 bases from J, leaving 13 bases between. Germline CDR1 and CDR2: LNHDA and SQIVND (reference sequence). The CDR3 consists of 15 residues.